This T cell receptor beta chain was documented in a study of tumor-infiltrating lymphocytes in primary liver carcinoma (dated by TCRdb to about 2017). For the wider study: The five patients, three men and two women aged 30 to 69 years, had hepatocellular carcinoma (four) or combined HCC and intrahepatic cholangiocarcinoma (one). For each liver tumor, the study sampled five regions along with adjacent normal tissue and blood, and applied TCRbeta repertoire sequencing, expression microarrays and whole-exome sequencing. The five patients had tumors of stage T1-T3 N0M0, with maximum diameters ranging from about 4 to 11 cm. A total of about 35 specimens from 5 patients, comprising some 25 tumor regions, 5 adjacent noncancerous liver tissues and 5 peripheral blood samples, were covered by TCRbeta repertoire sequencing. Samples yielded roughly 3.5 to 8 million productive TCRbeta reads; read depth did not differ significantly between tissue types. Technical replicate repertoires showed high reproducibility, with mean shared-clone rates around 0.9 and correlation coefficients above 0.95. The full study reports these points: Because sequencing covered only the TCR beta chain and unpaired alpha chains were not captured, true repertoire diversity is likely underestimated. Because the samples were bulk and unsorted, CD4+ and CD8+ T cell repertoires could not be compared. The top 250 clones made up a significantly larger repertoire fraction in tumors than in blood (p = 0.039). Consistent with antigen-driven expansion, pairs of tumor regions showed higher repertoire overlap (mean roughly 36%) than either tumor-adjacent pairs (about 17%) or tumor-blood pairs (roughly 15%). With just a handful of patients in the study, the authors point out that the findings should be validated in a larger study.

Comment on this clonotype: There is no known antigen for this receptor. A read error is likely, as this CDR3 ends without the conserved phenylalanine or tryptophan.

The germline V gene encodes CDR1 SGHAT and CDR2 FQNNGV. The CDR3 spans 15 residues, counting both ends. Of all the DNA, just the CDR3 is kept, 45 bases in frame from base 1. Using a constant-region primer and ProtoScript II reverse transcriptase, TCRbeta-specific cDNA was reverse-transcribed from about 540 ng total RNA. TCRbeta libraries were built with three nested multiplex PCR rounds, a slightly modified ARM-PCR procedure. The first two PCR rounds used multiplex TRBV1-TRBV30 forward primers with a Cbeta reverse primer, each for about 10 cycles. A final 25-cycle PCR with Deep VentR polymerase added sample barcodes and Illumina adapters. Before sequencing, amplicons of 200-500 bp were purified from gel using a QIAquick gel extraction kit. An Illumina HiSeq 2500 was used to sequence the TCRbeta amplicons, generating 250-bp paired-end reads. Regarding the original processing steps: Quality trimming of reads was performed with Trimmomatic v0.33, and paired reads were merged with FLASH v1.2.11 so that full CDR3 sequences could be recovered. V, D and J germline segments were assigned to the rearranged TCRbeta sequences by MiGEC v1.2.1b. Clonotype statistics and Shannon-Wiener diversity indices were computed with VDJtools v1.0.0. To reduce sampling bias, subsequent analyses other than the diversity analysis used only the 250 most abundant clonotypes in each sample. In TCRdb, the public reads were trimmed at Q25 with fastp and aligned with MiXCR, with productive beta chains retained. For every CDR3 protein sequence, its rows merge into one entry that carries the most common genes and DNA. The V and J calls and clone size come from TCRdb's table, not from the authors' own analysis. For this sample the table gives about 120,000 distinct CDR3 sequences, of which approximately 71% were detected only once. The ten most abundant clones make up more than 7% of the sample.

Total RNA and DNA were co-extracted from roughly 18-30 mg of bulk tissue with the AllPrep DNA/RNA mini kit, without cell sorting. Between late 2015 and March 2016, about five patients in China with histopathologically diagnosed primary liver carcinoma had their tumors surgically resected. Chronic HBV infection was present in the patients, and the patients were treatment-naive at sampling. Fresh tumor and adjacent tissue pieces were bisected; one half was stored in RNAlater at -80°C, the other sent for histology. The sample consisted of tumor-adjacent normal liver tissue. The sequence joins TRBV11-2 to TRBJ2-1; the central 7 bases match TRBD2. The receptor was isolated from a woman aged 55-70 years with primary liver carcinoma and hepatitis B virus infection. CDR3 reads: CPSNTREWSYNEQFL. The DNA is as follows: TGTCCCAGCAACACGCGGGAGTGGTCCTACAATGAGCAGTTCTTA.